This entry lists 16 T cell receptor beta chains sequenced from one sample in a study of T cell repertoires in cytomegalovirus infection (dated by TCRdb to about 2019). According to the study, the label for this sample's treatment or condition signals: in vitro stimulation with specific CMV peptide epitopes to enrich CMV-specific T cells. TCRdb names Illumina HiSeq 1500 as the instrument used. Through fastp at Q25 and MiXCR, TCRdb rebuilt clones from the public reads, retaining in-frame beta chains. Here each entry gathers all rows of one CDR3 protein and keeps the most common genes and DNA. In this sample the table shows hundreds of thousands of distinct CDR3 sequences, 31% of which occur a single time. Jointly, the top ten make up about an eighth of the sample. No antigen is known for these receptors. The sample was cultured CD8+ T cells from PBMCs, taken from culture after CMV antigen stimulation. Every receptor here comes from a human donor in good health (CMV status not recorded). Some clones in this sample may be carry-over from other donors' samples.

This clonotype was counted ten times or more. J is TRBJ2-6 and V is TRBV6-4; no clear D gene. Germline V gene sequence: CDR1 MRHNA, CDR2 SNTAGT. The V end was cut by 2 bases, the J end by 0 bases, with 2 bases between. The CDR3 is 14 amino acids. The CDR3 DNA is TGTGCCAGCAGTGACAACTCTGGGGCCAACGTCCTGACTTTC. Protein: CASSDNSGANVLTF.

V is TRBV12-5 and J is TRBJ2-4, with 8 positions matching TRBD2. The V segment lost 7 bases and the J segment 8 bases; nucleotides outside the gene matches: 19. The V gene's germline CDR1 is LGHNT and CDR2 FRNRAP. The CDR3 loop spans 17 amino acids. The CDR3 DNA is TGTGCTAGTGCCTTCAGCGGGGGCAACCGATTTGGAGACATTCAGTACTTC. This gives the protein CASAFSGGNRFGDIQYF.

Remarks on this clonotype: A read error likely explains this, since a far larger clone differs by one base. The V and J genes are TRBV7-9 and TRBJ1-1; D unresolved. CDR1 is SEHNR, CDR2 FQNEAQ, per germline (reference sequence). The CDR3 covers 11 residues. V was pared by 3 bases and J by 6 bases, with 5 bases between. CDR3 bases: TGTGCCAGCAGCTTTAGCCCTGAAGCTTTCTTT. It is translated as CASSFSPEAFF. The entire variable domain, with the rest obtained from reference TRBV7-9 and TRBJ1-1, is as follows: DTGVSQNPRHKITKRGQNVTFRCDPISEHNRLYWYRQTLGQGPEFLTYFQNEAQLEKSRLLSDRFSAERPKGSFSTLEIQRTEQGDSAMYLCASSFSPEAFFGQGTRLTVV.

The genes are TRBV12-3 or TRBV12-4 and TRBJ2-5; D might be TRBD2 (5 bases). Trimming cost V 3 bases and J 5 bases, with 10 bases left between them. The CDR3 is made up of 13 amino acids. The CDR3 region is CASSFSSGETQYF. The CDR3 DNA reads as TGTGCCAGCAGTTTTAGTTCGGGGGAGACCCAGTACTTC.

The chain carries TRBV10-3 and TRBJ2-5, with 7 bases aligning to TRBD1. The CDR3 totals 16 residues. CDR1 and CDR2 from the germline V gene are ENHRY and SYGVKD. The V gene end was trimmed by 0 bases and the J gene end by 1 base; junction bases not matched to a gene: 5. CDR3 DNA sequence: TGTGCCATCAGTGAGTCGTTGGGGACAGCCCAAGAGACCCAGTACTTC. Translation gives CAISESLGTAQETQYF.

This clonotype was picked up many times. The chain employs TRBV7-6 and TRBJ2-1; D may be TRBD1 (5 bases). This CDR3 has 15 residues. Germline V CDR1 and CDR2: SGHVS, FNYEAQ. The V gene lost 1 base and the J gene lost 9 bases, with 16 bases spanning the gap. CDR3 coding DNA: TGTGCCAGCAGCTTAGACATGGGTAAAAGGGGTGAGCAGTTCTTC. Protein: CASSLDMGKRGEQFF.

There are many counts of this clonotype. The chain joins TRBV7-9 to TRBJ2-3; a weak D match, TRBD1 (6 bases). CDR1 is SEHNR, CDR2 FQNEAQ, per germline (reference sequence). The germline V and J ends were trimmed by 5 bases and 4 bases, with 13 bases remaining between them. The CDR3 is 14 residues long. In nucleotides, the CDR3 is TGTGCCAGCAGCCCGACGGACAGAGCAGATACGCAGTATTTT. Amino acid sequence: CASSPTDRADTQYF. Together with reference TRBV7-9 and TRBJ2-3, the CDR3 gives the full variable domain: DTGVSQNPRHKITKRGQNVTFRCDPISEHNRLYWYRQTLGQGPEFLTYFQNEAQLEKSRLLSDRFSAERPKGSFSTLEIQRTEQGDSAMYLCASSPTDRADTQYFGPGTRLTVL.

The chain recombines TRBV27 with TRBJ2-5, with D tentatively TRBD1 or TRBD2 (5 bases each). Per the germline V gene, CDR1 is MNHEY and CDR2 is SMNVEV (reference sequence). The CDR3 covers 14 residues. The V end was cut by 3 bases, the J end by 5 bases, with 13 bases between. CDR3 nucleotide sequence: TGTGCCAGCAGTTTGTTGGGGGAAGGGGAGACCCAGTACTTC. It translates to CASSLLGEGETQYF.

This clonotype appeared a few times. V gene TRBV4-1 combines with J gene TRBJ2-7; 8 bases are shared with TRBD1. CDR1 and CDR2 from the germline V gene are MGHRA and YSYEKL. Trimming cost V 9 bases and J 6 bases; bases outside gene matches: 10. This CDR3 is built from 13 residues. This CDR3 is CARDYRGAVEQYF. The CDR3 DNA reads as TGCGCCAGAGATTACAGGGGGGCTGTCGAGCAGTACTTC.

This clonotype has a handful of counts. The genes are TRBV4-3 and TRBJ1-1; D may be TRBD1 (5 bases). The V and J ends lost 4 bases and 11 bases respectively, with 20 bases between them. CDR1 is LGHNA and CDR2 is YSLEER in the germline V gene. This CDR3 has 14 amino acids. The CDR3 DNA reads TGCGCCAGCAGCCGCTGGGGGGGTACAGGAATGGCTTTCTTT. Its translation is CASSRWGGTGMAFF.

This clonotype was recorded only once. A read error may account for a junction end that differs from germline. The chain's CDR3 is CSARGLTEIQETRYF. The CDR3 bases are TGCAGTGCTAGAGGGCTCACAGAAATCCAAGAGACCCGGTACTTC. This chain connects TRBV20-1 to TRBJ2-5; D is unclear. Germline CDR1 is DFQATT and CDR2 is SNEGSKA (reference sequence). The CDR3 has 15 amino acids.

This sequence joins TRBV9 and TRBJ2-5, with D hard to call. Per the germline V gene, CDR1 is SGDLS and CDR2 is YYNGEE. The length of the CDR3 is 14 residues. The germline V and J ends were trimmed by 0 bases and 5 bases, with 11 bases remaining between them. The CDR3 DNA reads TGTGCCAGCAGCGTAGGTGGCAGTGGGGAGACCCAGTACTTC. Translated: CASSVGGSGETQYF. The whole variable domain, remainder taken from reference TRBV9 and TRBJ2-5, is DSGVTQTPKHLITATGQRVTLRCSPRSGDLSVYWYQQSLDQGLQFLIQYYNGEERAKGNILERFSAQQFPDLHSELNLSSLELGDSALYFCASSVGGSGETQYFGPGTRLLVL.

The chain uses TRBV5-4 and TRBJ1-5; TRBD1 matches 11 bases. V trimming: 3 bases; J trimming: 6 bases; junction bases outside the gene matches: 5. The CDR3 has 15 residues. Looked up from germline, CDR1 is SGHNT and CDR2 is YYREEE (reference sequence). CDR3 DNA sequence: TGTGCCAGCAGCTCGGACAGGGGGCATGGTCAGCCCCAGCATTTT. Translated: CASSSDRGHGQPQHF.

The V gene is TRBV6-2 or TRBV6-3, the J gene TRBJ2-7; 7 bases align to TRBD2. The length of the CDR3 is 14 residues. The J segment lost 7 bases and the V segment lost 5 bases, leaving 11 bases of the junction unmatched. CDR1 is MNHEY, CDR2 SVGEGT, per germline. The CDR3 bases are TGTGCCAGCAGTCAACGACTAGCCCCGGGGGAGCAGTACGTC. Its translation is CASSQRLAPGEQYV.

The chain has TRBV7-6 and TRBJ1-5; D perhaps matches TRBD1 (5 bases). The CDR3 extends over 14 amino acids. The germline V gene has CDR1 SGHVS and CDR2 FNYEAQ. With 2 bases removed from V and 8 bases from J, the gap between germline ends came to 13 bases. As DNA, the CDR3 is TGTGCCAGCAGCTTACCAGGGTTTAATGAGCCCCAGCATTTT. It is translated as CASSLPGFNEPQHF.

In this sample, this clonotype turned up many times. The genes are TRBV7-2 and TRBJ2-5; 7 nucleotides agree with TRBD1. The germline V gene has CDR1 SGHTA and CDR2 FQGNSA. V shed 3 bases and J 2 bases; nucleotides not matched to a gene: 15. The CDR3 sequence is 18 residues long. CDR3 region: CASSLGRGWGARQETQYF. The CDR3, as DNA: TGTGCCAGCAGCTTGGGCAGGGGGTGGGGCGCAAGGCAAGAGACCCAGTACTTC.